Presented here are 3 T cell receptor beta chains from one specimen sequenced in a study of blood T cell repertoires in COVID-19. Profiled with immunoSEQ multiplex PCR; TCRdb holds only in-frame clones, not every one. The sample consists of about 150,000 clones, 70% to 85% of them appearing once. Sequences were obtained from peripheral blood. All receptors derive from a man aged 55-75 years with COVID-19, enrolled during active disease.

The CDR3 region has the DNA TGTGCCAGCAGCCAAGGGGGTGGGCAGGGTGCCTATGGCTACACCTTC. Translation gives CASSQGGGQGAYGYTF. The chain uses TRBV4-2 and TRBJ1-2, with D perhaps TRBD1 (5 bases). Germline CDR1 LGHNA, CDR2 YNFKEQ. V was pared by 1 base and J by 4 bases, with 16 bases between. This CDR3 has 16 residues.

The V and J genes are TRBV28 and TRBJ2-5; a weak D match, TRBD2 (6 bases). Per the germline V gene, CDR1 is MDHEN and CDR2 is SYDVKM. The CDR3 is 14 amino acids. Trimming shortened V by 8 bases and J by 5 bases, and 18 bases separated the two germline ends. The CDR3 reads CASQAGFGGETQYF. The CDR3 DNA follows: TGTGCCAGCCAGGCAGGGTTTGGGGGGGAGACCCAGTACTTC.

The V call is TRBV19, the J call TRBJ2-2; D might be TRBD2 (6 bases). The ends were cut back, 7 bases at V and 4 bases at J, with 16 bases in the middle. This CDR3 contains 15 residues. Germline-derived CDR1 and CDR2 are LNHDA and SQIVND (reference sequence). The DNA for the CDR3 is TGTGCCAGTAAGGCGGGAAGTACGACCACCGGGGAGCTGTTTTTT. It is translated as CASKAGSTTTGELFF.